The 32 T cell receptor beta chains in this list originate from one sample, sequenced in a study of cytomegalovirus exposure and HLA in healthy donors. In the PCR, 60 Vbeta and 13 Jbeta primers were used. Sequencing used immunoSEQ multiplex PCR; TCRdb keeps in-frame clones, though not all of them. The sample records some 220,000 clones, about 80% being singletons. Sequencing was done on a sample of PBMCs. These receptors were obtained from a woman aged 55-75 years in good health and CMV-seropositive.

The chain links TRBV2 to TRBJ1-1, with D tentatively TRBD1 (6 bases). CDR1 SNHLY and CDR2 FYNNEI come from the germline V gene. Trimming left V 4 bases short and J 6 bases short, with 9 bases between. The CDR3 is 12 amino acids. The CDR3 DNA reads as TGTGCCAGCAGTGGGACAGCCGCTGAAGCTTTCTTT. It yields the protein CASSGTAAEAFF.

The rearrangement uses TRBV27 and TRBJ1-5; 8 bases are shared with TRBD1. The germline CDR1 and CDR2 sequences are MNHEY and SMNVEV (reference sequence). This CDR3 has 15 amino acids. J lost 5 bases, V lost 3 bases, and 6 bases had no gene match. CDR3 residues: CASSLYDRGDQPQHF. The CDR3 DNA is TGTGCCAGCAGTTTGTACGACAGGGGCGATCAGCCCCAGCATTTT.

The genes are TRBV10-3 and TRBJ1-3; 12 nucleotides match TRBD1. This CDR3 has 14 residues. With V trimmed by 6 bases and J by 4 bases, 1 base remained unmatched. Germline V gene sequence: CDR1 ENHRY, CDR2 SYGVKD. The CDR3 spells CAIRGQGAGNTIYF. In nucleotides, the CDR3 is TGTGCCATCAGGGGACAGGGGGCCGGAAACACCATATATTTT.

The chain is built from TRBV6-5 and TRBJ2-1, with D possibly TRBD1 on 6 matching bases. Germline CDR1 reads MNHEY; CDR2 reads SVGAGI. This CDR3 has 13 amino acids. The V gene lost 6 bases and the J gene lost 5 bases, with 11 bases spanning the gap. Written as DNA, the CDR3 is TGTGCCAGCAGCCTGGACAGAAACAATGAGCAGTTCTTC. Residues: CASSLDRNNEQFF.

The rearrangement links TRBV7-6 to TRBJ2-6; TRBD2 is a possible D gene (5 bases). Trimming removed 5 bases from V and 0 bases from J, with 11 bases in between. In germline, CDR1 is SGHVS, CDR2 FNYEAQ. The CDR3 length is 16 residues. This CDR3 reads CASSPRDASGANVLTF. Here the CDR3 DNA reads TGTGCCAGCAGCCCTCGGGATGCCTCTGGGGCCAACGTCCTGACTTTC.

J is TRBJ2-1 and V is TRBV27; 9 positions agree with TRBD1. Per germline, CDR1 MNHEY and CDR2 SMNVEV (reference sequence). The CDR3 is 16 residues long. V gave up 5 bases and J gave up 0 bases; unmatched junction bases: 5. The CDR3 spells CASSRRQGVSYNEQFF. DNA for the CDR3: TGTGCCAGCAGTCGAAGACAGGGGGTCTCCTACAATGAGCAGTTCTTC.

This chain links TRBV10-2 with TRBJ2-3, with D perhaps matching TRBD2 (6 bases). Germline V gives CDR1 WSHSY, CDR2 SAAADI. The V and J ends lost 2 bases and 2 bases respectively, with 11 bases between them. The CDR3 runs to 15 residues. For the CDR3, the DNA is TGCGCCAGCAGTGAGATAGCGGCCCACACAGATACGCAGTATTTT. Translation: CASSEIAAHTDTQYF.

V and J are TRBV19 and TRBJ2-3; the D gene is possibly TRBD1 (5 bases). Germline V gene sequence: CDR1 LNHDA, CDR2 SQIVND (reference sequence). Deletions cut 3 bases from V and 3 bases from J, with 10 bases between. The CDR3 length is 14 residues. Here the CDR3 reads CASSINRQTDTQYF. In DNA, the CDR3 is TGTGCCAGTAGTATTAACAGGCAGACAGATACGCAGTATTTT.

The chain recombines TRBV2 with TRBJ1-2; 10 bases line up with TRBD1. This CDR3 is built from 14 residues. Germline CDR1 and CDR2: SNHLY and FYNNEI. Unmatched junction bases numbered 9, after V lost 5 bases and J lost 9 bases. The CDR3 region is CASSPSPGQGSYTF. CDR3 DNA: TGTGCCAGCAGTCCGTCGCCGGGACAGGGGAGCTACACCTTC.

V usage is TRBV9 and J usage is TRBJ1-2, with 10 bases that match TRBD1. The V gene end was trimmed by 4 bases and the J gene end by 8 bases; junction bases not matched to a gene: 8. The CDR3 is made up of 14 amino acids. Germline V CDR1 and CDR2: SGDLS, YYNGEE. The DNA of the CDR3 is TGTGCCAGCAGCTCCCGGACAGGGGGAGGCGGCTACACCTTC. Translation: CASSSRTGGGGYTF.

This chain joins TRBV7-9 and TRBJ1-2, with TRBD1 identical over 7 bases. Germline lookup yields CDR1 SEHNR and CDR2 FQNEAQ (reference sequence). With V trimmed by 5 bases and J by 2 bases, 5 bases remained unmatched. There are 14 residues in the CDR3. The chain's CDR3 is CASSPTGQNYGYTF. As DNA, the CDR3 is TGTGCCAGCAGCCCTACGGGACAGAACTATGGCTACACCTTC.

Only one count was recorded for this clone. This rearrangement joins TRBV6-5 to TRBJ2-4; TRBD2 aligns across 7 bases. After removal of 5 bases from V and 4 bases from J, the junction contained 5 bases not matched to a gene. The CDR3 has 14 residues. Germline values: CDR1 MNHEY, CDR2 SVGAGI. The chain's CDR3 is CASSSREGKNIQYF. The CDR3 nucleotides read TGTGCCAGCAGTAGCAGGGAGGGGAAAAACATTCAGTACTTC.

V gene TRBV28 combines with J gene TRBJ2-7, with D possibly TRBD2 on 5 matching bases. The CDR3 covers 11 residues. The V and J ends lost 3 bases and 6 bases respectively, with 6 bases between them. The V gene's germline CDR1 is MDHEN and CDR2 SYDVKM. In nucleotides, the CDR3 is TGTGCCAGCAGTTTCGCGGGCGAGCAGTACTTC. It specifies CASSFAGEQYF.

This chain joins TRBV30 and TRBJ1-5; D perhaps matches TRBD1 (5 bases). The V gene's germline CDR1 is GTSNPN and CDR2 SVGIG (reference sequence). The CDR3 is made up of 15 amino acids. V was cut by 3 bases and J by 2 bases, with 14 bases left in between. The DNA of the CDR3 is TGTGCCTGGAGGGGAAGGGGATTCGGCAATCAGCCCCAGCATTTT. Amino acid sequence: CAWRGRGFGNQPQHF.

V is TRBV18 and J is TRBJ2-7; D possibly corresponds to TRBD1 (5 bases). From germline, CDR1 is KGHSH and CDR2 LQKENI. The CDR3 is 15 residues long. Trimming removed 2 bases at V and 0 bases at J, with 11 bases between. The CDR3 sequence: CASSPTRQSSYEQYF. CDR3 nucleotide sequence: TGTGCCAGCTCACCAACCAGACAGAGCTCCTACGAGCAGTACTTC. Full variable domain (rest looked up from reference TRBV18 and TRBJ2-7): NAGVMQNPRHLVRRRGQEARLRCSPMKGHSHVYWYRQLPEEGLKFMVYLQKENIIDESGMPKERFSAEFPKEGPSILRIQQVVRGDSAAYFCASSPTRQSSYEQYFGPGTRLTVT.

This sequence joins TRBV7-6 and TRBJ1-3, with D maybe TRBD1 (5 bases). CDR3 length equals 13 residues. V was shortened by 5 bases and J by 4 bases, with 9 bases between the two germline ends. Germline CDR1 reads SGHVS; CDR2 reads FNYEAQ. The CDR3 loop reads CASSQEGGNTIYF. The CDR3 DNA follows: TGTGCCAGCAGCCAGGAGGGGGGAAACACCATATATTTT.

This chain connects TRBV5-1 to TRBJ2-5; TRBD2 agrees at 10 bases. Losses at the gene ends were 4 bases for V and 5 bases for J; bases not matched to a gene: 5. The length of the CDR3 is 14 residues. Germline V lookup: CDR1 SGHRS, CDR2 YFSETQ. Here the CDR3 DNA reads TGCGCCAGCAGCCCGGGACTAGCGTCCGAGACCCAGTACTTC. Encoded protein: CASSPGLASETQYF.

The chain carries TRBV6-5 and TRBJ2-3; maybe TRBD1 (6 bases). V lost 5 bases, J lost 11 bases, and 17 bases lay in between. The CDR3 is made up of 13 amino acids. CDR1 and CDR2 from the germline V gene are MNHEY and SVGAGI. The CDR3 loop reads CASSRQGTSRQYF. In nucleotides, the CDR3 is TGTGCCAGCAGTCGCCAGGGGACATCGCGGCAGTATTTT.

The V gene is TRBV4-3, the J gene TRBJ1-4; the D gene is possibly TRBD1 (6 bases). Germline V gives CDR1 LGHNA, CDR2 YSLEER. The CDR3 has 18 residues. V lost 4 bases, J lost 2 bases, and 20 bases lay in between. CDR3: CASSPLGGLSSTNEKLFF. DNA of the CDR3: TGCGCCAGCAGCCCATTGGGGGGGCTCTCGAGTACTAATGAAAAACTGTTTTTT.

The chain uses TRBV5-4 and TRBJ2-7; 9 bases are a match to TRBD1. Looked up from germline, CDR1 is SGHNT and CDR2 is YYREEE (reference sequence). Trimming at V came to 3 bases and at J to 2 bases, leaving 6 bases not matched to a gene. The CDR3 has 15 amino acids. The CDR3: CASSWGGTGTYEQYF. As DNA, the CDR3 is TGTGCCAGCAGCTGGGGGGGGACAGGGACCTACGAGCAGTACTTC.

The V call is TRBV6-1, the J call TRBJ1-6; TRBD1 agrees at 9 bases. Unmatched junction bases numbered 7, after V lost 6 bases and J lost 7 bases. This CDR3 region has 15 residues. CDR1 is MNHNS and CDR2 is SASEGT in the germline V gene. The DNA for the CDR3 is TGTGCCAGCAGGGATACAGGGGGCCGGAATTCACCCCTCCACTTT. It is translated as CASRDTGGRNSPLHF.

The chain combines TRBV18 with TRBJ2-7; TRBD2 agrees at 16 bases. The CDR3 runs to 17 residues. V trimming: 0 bases; J trimming: 3 bases; junction bases outside the gene matches: 2. Per the germline V gene, CDR1 is KGHSH and CDR2 is LQKENI. CDR3 in DNA: TGTGCCAGCTCACCACCGGGACTAGCGGGAGGGGTCTACGAGCAGTACTTC. Translated, it gives CASSPPGLAGGVYEQYF. The variable domain in full, with the rest retrieved from reference TRBV18 and TRBJ2-7, is NAGVMQNPRHLVRRRGQEARLRCSPMKGHSHVYWYRQLPEEGLKFMVYLQKENIIDESGMPKERFSAEFPKEGPSILRIQQVVRGDSAAYFCASSPPGLAGGVYEQYFGPGTRLTVT.

The chain joins TRBV6-5 to TRBJ2-3; 8 nucleotides agree with TRBD1. J gave up 4 bases and V 3 bases, and 9 bases lay outside the gene matches. This CDR3 is built from 16 residues. CDR1 is MNHEY and CDR2 is SVGAGI in the germline V gene. The CDR3 sequence is CASSYSGQGAPDTQYF. The CDR3 coding sequence is TGTGCCAGCAGTTATAGCGGCCAGGGGGCACCAGATACGCAGTATTTT.

This clone was detected only a few times. The rearrangement uses TRBV28 and TRBJ1-3; 9 bases align to TRBD1. V lost 4 bases, J lost 5 bases, and 9 bases stayed unmatched. The germline CDR1 and CDR2 sequences are MDHEN and SYDVKM. CDR3 length equals 16 residues. CDR3 DNA: TGTGCCAGCAGTTCGACAGGGGGAACACCCAGAAACACCATATATTTT. Its translation is CASSSTGGTPRNTIYF. The full variable domain, its missing parts supplied by reference TRBV28 and TRBJ1-3, is DVKVTQSSRYLVKRTGEKVFLECVQDMDHENMFWYRQDPGLGLRLIYFSYDVKMKEKGDIPEGYSVSREKKERFSLILESASTNQTSMYLCASSSTGGTPRNTIYFGEGSWLTVV.

The chain is built from TRBV11-1 and TRBJ2-7; 7 bases align to TRBD2. From germline, CDR1 is SGHAT and CDR2 FQDESV (reference sequence). The CDR3 sequence is 14 residues long. Trimming removed 5 bases from V and 3 bases from J; junction bases left unmatched: 7. The CDR3 here is CASSDRGVNYEQYF. CDR3 nucleotide sequence: TGTGCCAGCAGCGATCGGGGGGTGAACTACGAGCAGTACTTC.

J is TRBJ1-1 and V is TRBV4-2; 7 bases align to TRBD1. Trimming took 2 bases from V and 3 from J; bases not matched to a gene: 15. CDR1 and CDR2 (germline): LGHNA, YNFKEQ. CDR3 length equals 18 residues. The CDR3 sequence: CASSQYHRGVTGDTEAFF. The CDR3 DNA reads as TGTGCCAGCAGCCAATACCACCGAGGGGTCACAGGGGACACTGAAGCTTTCTTT.

V is TRBV7-3 and J is TRBJ2-2; D remains unclear. Germline lookup yields CDR1 SGHTA and CDR2 FQGTGA. The CDR3 has 16 amino acids. The ends were cut back, 4 bases at V and 7 bases at J, with 19 bases in the middle. The CDR3 bases are TGTGCCAGCAGCTCTACCGTCGGAGCAATTGGCGGGGAGCTGTTTTTT. Translation: CASSSTVGAIGGELFF.

V gene TRBV6-1 combines with J gene TRBJ1-2; TRBD1 might be the D (6 bases). This CDR3 is built from 15 residues. V lost 0 bases and J lost 7, with 15 bases in between. Germline loops: CDR1 MNHNS, CDR2 SASEGT. The CDR3 is CASSEAGQGHRGYTF. DNA of the CDR3: TGTGCCAGCAGTGAAGCAGGGCAGGGACACCGTGGCTACACCTTC.

J is TRBJ2-1 and V is TRBV14, with unresolved D. The CDR3 has 14 residues. Trimming shortened V by 0 bases and J by 1 base, and 4 bases separated the two germline ends. Germline V lookup: CDR1 SGHDN, CDR2 FVKESK. In nucleotides, the CDR3 is TGTGCCAGCAGCCAAGAGGCATCCTACAATGAGCAGTTCTTC. Residues: CASSQEASYNEQFF.

This chain joins TRBV30 and TRBJ2-7; 11 bases are a match to TRBD1. V lost 2 bases and J lost 5; bases outside the gene matches: 5. This CDR3 is 14 amino acids long. Germline values: CDR1 GTSNPN, CDR2 SVGIG (reference sequence). The CDR3 sequence: CAWSRDRGKNEQYF. The CDR3 DNA reads as TGTGCCTGGAGTCGGGACAGGGGGAAAAACGAGCAGTACTTC.

The chain couples TRBV4-2 to TRBJ2-2, with D possibly matching TRBD1 (5 bases). Trimming left V 5 bases short and J 0 bases short, with 13 bases between. The CDR3 sequence is 16 residues long. Germline-derived CDR1 and CDR2 are LGHNA and YNFKEQ. The CDR3: CASSSSGLSNTGELFF. CDR3 sequence (DNA): TGTGCCAGCAGCTCCTCAGGGCTGTCGAACACCGGGGAGCTGTTTTTT.

V and J are TRBV5-1 and TRBJ2-3; a possible D gene is TRBD1 (6 bases). Germline assignment: CDR1 SGHRS and CDR2 YFSETQ. The CDR3 spans 13 residues. The V end lost 5 bases, the J end lost 0 bases, and 7 bases lay between the germline ends. DNA of the CDR3: TGCGCCAGCAGAGACAGGAGCACAGATACGCAGTATTTT. It specifies CASRDRSTDTQYF.